A single sample is the source of the 31 T cell receptor beta chains below, sequenced in a study of shared clonotypes between healthy human individuals. Sequencing used immunoSEQ multiplex PCR; TCRdb keeps in-frame clones, though not all of them. The table lists 950,000 to 1,200,000 clones, roughly 77% of them singletons. The sample taken for sequencing was memory CD4+ T cells from PBMCs. Subset reported: CD45RA-negative fraction. The receptors shown here come from a man between 18 and 35 years old in good health. Some clones in this sample may be carry-over from other donors' samples.

This clone was found once. The chain carries TRBV7-2 and TRBJ2-7; tentative D call: TRBD1 (6 bases). V lost 5 bases and J lost 3, with 14 bases in between. CDR1 is SGHTA and CDR2 is FQGNSA in the germline V gene. The CDR3 loop spans 14 amino acids. CDR3: CASSLRTVSYEQYF. The CDR3 coding sequence is TGTGCCAGCAGCCTCCGGACAGTTAGCTACGAGCAGTACTTC.

This rearrangement joins TRBV7-6 to TRBJ2-5, with a possible D match to TRBD2 (7 bases). The CDR3 has 16 amino acids. Deletions cut 8 bases from V and 1 base from J, with 20 bases between. CDR1 and CDR2 (germline): SGHVS, FNYEAQ. CDR3 sequence: CASGGGGELPQETQYF. The CDR3 coding sequence is TGTGCCAGCGGAGGGGGGGGAGAGCTGCCCCAAGAGACCCAGTACTTC.

The chain uses TRBV5-1 and TRBJ2-5; the D is unclear. CDR3 length: 14 amino acids. V dropped 1 base and J dropped 2 bases, with 9 bases sitting between them. CDR1 SGHRS and CDR2 YFSETQ come from the germline V gene. The CDR3 here is CASSLINSQETQYF. DNA for the CDR3: TGCGCCAGCAGCTTGATTAACAGTCAAGAGACCCAGTACTTC. Combining the CDR3 with reference TRBV5-1 and TRBJ2-5 gives the whole variable domain KAGVTQTPRYLIKTRGQQVTLSCSPISGHRSVSWYQQTPGQGLQFLFEYFSETQRNKGNFPGRFSGRQFSNSRSEMNVSTLELGDSALYLCASSLINSQETQYFGPGTRLLVL.

V and J are TRBV6-1 and TRBJ1-4; D possibly corresponds to TRBD1 (6 bases). The CDR3 totals 14 residues. Germline CDR1 is MNHNS and CDR2 is SASEGT. V dropped 4 bases and J dropped 4 bases, with 10 bases sitting between them. The CDR3 protein is CASSVGGSNEKLFF. The CDR3 coding sequence is TGTGCCAGCAGTGTAGGGGGAAGTAATGAAAAACTGTTTTTT.

The rearrangement uses TRBV28 and TRBJ2-1; D gene unclear. V dropped 7 bases and J dropped 7 bases, with 11 bases sitting between them. Per the germline V gene, CDR1 is MDHEN and CDR2 is SYDVKM. The CDR3 is 12 residues long. The CDR3 sequence is CASTRDLNEQFF. CDR3 coding DNA: TGTGCCAGCACCCGTGACCTAAATGAGCAGTTCTTC. Based on the CDR3 plus reference TRBV28 and TRBJ2-1, the full variable domain is DVKVTQSSRYLVKRTGEKVFLECVQDMDHENMFWYRQDPGLGLRLIYFSYDVKMKEKGDIPEGYSVSREKKERFSLILESASTNQTSMYLCASTRDLNEQFFGPGTRLTVL.

The chain links TRBV18 to TRBJ2-6; D is ambiguous. There are 15 residues in the CDR3. Trimming stripped 4 bases from V and 1 base from J, with 8 bases between. Per germline, CDR1 KGHSH and CDR2 LQKENI. CDR3: CASSQQLSGANVLTF. The CDR3 DNA follows: TGTGCCAGCTCACAACAGCTATCTGGGGCCAACGTCCTGACTTTC.

This sequence joins TRBV11-3 and TRBJ2-5, with 12 bases aligning to TRBD2. V lost 5 bases and J lost 0; bases outside the gene matches: 4. CDR3 length equals 16 residues. The germline gives CDR1 SGHNT, CDR2 YENEEA. The CDR3 DNA reads TGTGCCAGCAGCAAAGGGACTAGCGGGTACCAAGAGACCCAGTACTTC. Residues: CASSKGTSGYQETQYF.

This chain connects TRBV28 to TRBJ1-5; 7 nucleotides align to TRBD1. CDR1 is MDHEN and CDR2 is SYDVKM in the germline V gene. The V and J ends lost 6 bases and 7 bases, in that order; junction bases with no gene match: 6. This CDR3 is 13 amino acids long. The CDR3 protein is CASRRTGQQPQHF. The CDR3 DNA reads as TGTGCCAGCAGACGGACAGGCCAACAGCCCCAGCATTTT.

This clone was seen many times. V gene TRBV28 combines with J gene TRBJ2-4; tentatively, D is TRBD1 or TRBD2 (6 bases each). There are 15 residues in the CDR3. The V gene lost 3 bases and the J gene lost 2 bases, with 11 bases spanning the gap. The germline CDR1 and CDR2 sequences are MDHEN and SYDVKM. The CDR3 loop reads CASSLGGAPKNIQYF. CDR3 DNA sequence: TGTGCCAGCAGTTTGGGGGGCGCTCCCAAAAACATTCAGTACTTC.

The chain uses TRBV10-3 and TRBJ2-1, with TRBD2 matching over 12 bases. CDR3 length equals 14 residues. Germline V gives CDR1 ENHRY, CDR2 SYGVKD. Losses at the gene ends were 10 bases for V and 4 bases for J; bases not matched to a gene: 5. CDR3 DNA: TGTGCCACGCGAACTAGCGGGGGGTACAATGAGCAGTTCTTC. Its translation: CATRTSGGYNEQFF.

The chain has TRBV6-1 and TRBJ2-7, with TRBD1 matching over 7 bases. Germline CDR1 and CDR2: MNHNS and SASEGT. The CDR3 totals 13 residues. The V segment lost 4 bases and the J segment 5 bases; nucleotides outside the gene matches: 5. The DNA for the CDR3 is TGTGCCAGCAGTGTCACAGGGGACCACGAGCAGTACTTC. Residues: CASSVTGDHEQYF.

This chain links TRBV20-1 with TRBJ1-2; possible D gene TRBD1, 5 bases. The CDR3 runs to 11 residues. The V and J ends lost 5 bases and 4 bases respectively, with 8 bases between them. The germline gives CDR1 DFQATT, CDR2 SNEGSKA (reference sequence). The CDR3 DNA reads TGCAGTGCTGGGGGAGTCTATGGCTACACCTTC. Translation: CSAGGVYGYTF.

Concerning this clone itself: A read error may explain this, as a much larger clone is one base away. This sequence joins TRBV27 and TRBJ2-5, with no clear D. This CDR3 region has 12 residues. V lost 3 bases, J lost 5 bases, and 7 bases lay in between. Per the germline V gene, CDR1 is MNHEY and CDR2 is SMNVEV (reference sequence). The CDR3 here is CASSFMGETQYF. CDR3 DNA: TGTGCCAGCAGTTTTATGGGGGAGACCCAGTACTTC.

The V and J genes are TRBV7-2 and TRBJ2-7; tentative D call: TRBD2 (7 bases). This CDR3 spans 14 amino acids. V was pared by 2 bases and J by 4 bases, with 12 bases between. CDR1 is SGHTA, CDR2 FQGNSA, per germline. The DNA of the CDR3 is TGTGCCAGCAGCTTAAACAGGGAGGGATACGAGCAGTACTTC. Translation gives CASSLNREGYEQYF.

The genes are TRBV29-1 and TRBJ2-7, with 10 bases identical to TRBD1. With 3 bases clipped from V and 5 bases from J, the junction kept 10 bases outside the gene matches. CDR3 length equals 15 residues. Germline V lookup: CDR1 SQVTM, CDR2 ANQGSEA. The CDR3, as DNA: TGCAGCGTTGATGTGGGACAGGGGTTCGGAGACGAGCAGTACTTC. This gives the protein CSVDVGQGFGDEQYF.

The rearrangement joins TRBV2 to TRBJ2-3, with 7 bases fitting TRBD1. J gave up 0 bases and V 5 bases, and 5 bases lay outside the gene matches. Germline V gene data show CDR1 as SNHLY and CDR2 as FYNNEI. The CDR3 sequence is 15 residues long. Here the CDR3 reads CASSKGQISTDTQYF. In DNA form, the CDR3 reads TGTGCCAGCAGTAAGGGACAGATTAGCACAGATACGCAGTATTTT.

In regard to this clone: This sample includes further DNA sequences coding for the same CDR3. This sequence joins TRBV19 and TRBJ2-1; D possibly corresponds to TRBD2 (6 bases). V lost 3 bases and J 0 bases, leaving 9 bases between the germline ends. This CDR3 is 15 amino acids long. Germline lookup yields CDR1 LNHDA and CDR2 SQIVND (reference sequence). CDR3 sequence (DNA): TGTGCCAGTAGTATCGGGACTCCCTCCTACAATGAGCAGTTCTTC. Amino acids: CASSIGTPSYNEQFF.

DNA for the CDR3: TGTGCCAGCAGCCGACTAGCCTGGGGCTACGAGCAGTACTTC. It codes for CASSRLAWGYEQYF. The rearrangement uses TRBV11-2 and TRBJ2-7, with 7 bases lining up with TRBD2. Germline trimming cut 5 bases from V and 3 bases from J; bases unmatched to any gene: 7. The CDR3 is 14 residues long. Per the germline V gene, CDR1 is SGHAT and CDR2 is FQNNGV.

J is TRBJ2-7 and V is TRBV7-6; 9 bases agree with TRBD1. The CDR3 loop spans 15 amino acids. Losses at the gene ends were 5 bases for V and 7 bases for J; bases not matched to a gene: 12. Germline V lookup: CDR1 SGHVS, CDR2 FNYEAQ. The CDR3 nucleotides are TGTGCCAGCAGCCGGCCGGGACAGGGCATGGGGGAGCAGTACTTC. It is translated as CASSRPGQGMGEQYF.

This clone was recorded many times. V and J are TRBV30 and TRBJ2-3; D not certain. The CDR3 extends over 12 amino acids. The V gene lost 2 bases and the J gene lost 4 bases, with 7 bases spanning the gap. The V gene's germline CDR1 is GTSNPN and CDR2 SVGIG (reference sequence). The CDR3 region has the DNA TGTGCCTGGAGTATGGTCTCAGATACGCAGTATTTT. It is translated as CAWSMVSDTQYF.

V and J are TRBV5-5 and TRBJ2-3; weak D call: TRBD1 (7 bases). The CDR3 consists of 14 residues. Deletions cut 4 bases from V and 5 bases from J, with 14 bases between. Germline CDR1 SGHKS, CDR2 YYEKEE (reference sequence). The CDR3 sequence is CASSPSDRVDTQYF. The CDR3 nucleotides read TGTGCCAGCAGCCCTAGCGACAGGGTAGATACGCAGTATTTT.

The J gene is TRBJ2-3, the V gene TRBV5-4; maybe TRBD2 (6 bases). Per the germline V gene, CDR1 is SGHNT and CDR2 is YYREEE (reference sequence). Between the trimmed V and J ends, which lost 6 bases and 0 bases, there was a span of 14 bases. The CDR3 loop spans 15 amino acids. CDR3 sequence reads: CASTLGGTSTDTQYF. In DNA, the CDR3 is TGTGCCAGCACCCTGGGGGGAACTAGCACAGATACGCAGTATTTT.

The chain carries TRBV14 and TRBJ2-7; TRBD1 aligns across 7 bases. The V gene end was trimmed by 5 bases and the J gene end by 3 bases; junction bases not matched to a gene: 7. Germline loops: CDR1 SGHDN, CDR2 FVKESK. The CDR3 sequence is 14 residues long. CDR3 sequence (DNA): TGTGCCAGCAGCGCGAGGACAGGCAACTACGAGCAGTACTTC. Protein sequence: CASSARTGNYEQYF. Together with reference TRBV14 and TRBJ2-7, the CDR3 gives the full variable domain: EAGVTQFPSHSVIEKGQTVTLRCDPISGHDNLYWYRRVMGKEIKFLLHFVKESKQDESGMPNNRFLAERTGGTYSTLKVQPAELEDSGVYFCASSARTGNYEQYFGPGTRLTVT.

The chain joins TRBV29-1 to TRBJ2-7; unclear D gene. The CDR3 loop spans 13 amino acids. CDR1 and CDR2 from the germline V gene are SQVTM and ANQGSEA. Trimming shortened V by 4 bases and J by 1 base, and 11 bases separated the two germline ends. CDR3 sequence reads: CSVVSRYSYEQYF. The CDR3 DNA reads TGCAGCGTTGTAAGTCGATATTCCTACGAGCAGTACTTC.

This clone was observed a single time. This chain links TRBV12-5 with TRBJ2-1; tentatively, D is TRBD2 (6 bases). Between the trimmed V and J ends, which lost 0 bases and 4 bases, there was a span of 19 bases. In germline, CDR1 is LGHNT, CDR2 FRNRAP. This CDR3 contains 18 residues. This chain's CDR3 is CASGLVGSTSPGYNEQFF. In DNA, the CDR3 is TGTGCTAGTGGTTTGGTAGGAAGTACTAGCCCGGGTTACAATGAGCAGTTCTTC. Full variable domain (outside the CDR3, taken from reference TRBV12-5 and TRBJ2-1): DARVTQTPRHKVTEMGQEVTMRCQPILGHNTVFWYRQTMMQGLELLAYFRNRAPLDDSGMPKDRFSAEMPDATLATLKIQPSEPRDSAVYFCASGLVGSTSPGYNEQFFGPGTRLTVL.

This chain uses TRBV11-3 with TRBJ2-1; no definite D call. This CDR3 contains 13 residues. V lost 5 bases and J 9 bases, leaving 14 bases between the germline ends. The germline V gene encodes CDR1 SGHNT and CDR2 YENEEA. CDR3: CASSDNEGFEQFF. The CDR3 bases are TGTGCCAGCAGCGATAACGAAGGATTTGAGCAGTTCTTC.

The sample holds a few counts of this clone. V usage is TRBV20-1 and J usage is TRBJ1-4; D perhaps matches TRBD1 (5 bases). The V gene lost 6 bases and the J gene lost 10 bases, with 12 bases spanning the gap. In germline, CDR1 is DFQATT, CDR2 SNEGSKA (reference sequence). This CDR3 spans 11 amino acids. CDR3 sequence reads: CSATRDRKLFF. CDR3 in DNA: TGCAGTGCCACGAGGGACCGAAAACTGTTTTTT.

The V and J genes are TRBV10-3 and TRBJ1-1; D uncertain. CDR3 length equals 14 residues. CDR1 and CDR2 from the germline V gene are ENHRY and SYGVKD. V was trimmed by 2 bases and J by 4 bases, leaving 11 bases between them. CDR3 sequence reads: CAISEAAGSTEAFF. DNA for the CDR3: TGTGCCATCAGTGAGGCAGCCGGGAGCACTGAAGCTTTCTTT.

This clone was recorded a few times. The rearrangement joins TRBV28 to TRBJ1-4; perhaps TRBD1 as D (5 bases). The CDR3 totals 15 residues. The V and J ends lost 7 bases and 5 bases respectively, with 17 bases between them. Germline assignment: CDR1 MDHEN and CDR2 SYDVKM. CDR3 region: CASNQLDGGNEKLFF. The CDR3 bases are TGTGCCAGCAACCAATTGGACGGGGGAAATGAAAAACTGTTTTTT.

V is TRBV7-9 and J is TRBJ1-2; tentative D call: TRBD1 (5 bases). From germline, CDR1 is SEHNR and CDR2 FQNEAQ (reference sequence). The CDR3 is 18 residues long. Trimming stripped 3 bases from V and 4 bases from J, with 24 bases between. In DNA form, the CDR3 reads TGTGCCAGCAGCTTTATCGGTGACAGAGGACACGCTCTCTATGGCTACACCTTC. Protein sequence: CASSFIGDRGHALYGYTF.

The sample holds a few counts of this clone. The rearrangement joins TRBV2 to TRBJ2-1, with 13 positions matching TRBD2. Per the germline V gene, CDR1 is SNHLY and CDR2 is FYNNEI. The CDR3 length is 14 residues. The J segment lost 9 bases and the V segment lost 6 bases, leaving 5 bases of the junction unmatched. The CDR3 sequence: CASRGTSGAGEQFF. The CDR3 bases are TGTGCCAGCAGGGGGACTAGCGGGGCGGGTGAGCAGTTCTTC.